This T cell receptor (beta chain) comes out of a study of technical replicates of blood from a few donors. Looked up from germline, CDR1 is MNHEY and CDR2 is SVGAGI. Trimming left V 0 bases short and J 0 bases short, with 10 bases between. The CDR3 is 16 residues long. Here immunoSEQ multiplex PCR was the method, and the copy in TCRdb shows in-frame clones only, minus some. The table records about 79,000 clones, approximately 94% of them present only once. Specimen: T cells isolated from PBMCs. The V gene is TRBV6-5, the J gene TRBJ2-3; TRBD1 is a possible D gene (6 bases). The TCR comes from a human donor in good health. CDR3 region: CASSYSRTGSTDTQYF. The CDR3 DNA reads as TGTGCCAGCAGTTACTCTAGAACAGGGAGCACAGATACGCAGTATTTT.